This TCR beta chain is from a study of response to subunit inactivated influenza vaccine. Germline V CDR1 and CDR2: SGHAT, FQNNGV. V was shortened by 6 bases and J by 3 bases, with 18 bases between the two germline ends. The CDR3 has 15 amino acids. This clonotype was detected a few times. One entry per CDR3 protein results from TCRdb running MiXCR on the RT-PCR reads. This table has 450,000 to 700,000 distinct CDR3 sequences, around 15% appearing once. This TCR came from a man aged 50 or older who received an inactivated influenza vaccine. This sample comprised PBMCs from blood, obtained approximately 13 days after vaccination. This chain connects TRBV11-2 to TRBJ2-7, with a tentative D call TRBD2 (5 bases). As DNA, the CDR3 is TGTGCCAGCAGTCACACGGATCCGGGAAACTACGAGCAGTACTTC. Its translation is CASSHTDPGNYEQYF.